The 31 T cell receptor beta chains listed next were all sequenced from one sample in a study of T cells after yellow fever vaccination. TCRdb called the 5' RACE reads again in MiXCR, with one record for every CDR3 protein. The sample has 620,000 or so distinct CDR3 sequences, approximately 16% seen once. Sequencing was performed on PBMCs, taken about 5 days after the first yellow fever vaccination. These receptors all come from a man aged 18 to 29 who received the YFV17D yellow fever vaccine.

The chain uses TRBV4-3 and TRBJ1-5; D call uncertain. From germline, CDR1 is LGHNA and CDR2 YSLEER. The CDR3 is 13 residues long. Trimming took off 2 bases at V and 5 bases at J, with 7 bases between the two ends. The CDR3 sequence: CASSQQEDQPQHF. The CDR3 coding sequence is TGCGCCAGCAGCCAACAGGAGGATCAGCCCCAGCATTTT.

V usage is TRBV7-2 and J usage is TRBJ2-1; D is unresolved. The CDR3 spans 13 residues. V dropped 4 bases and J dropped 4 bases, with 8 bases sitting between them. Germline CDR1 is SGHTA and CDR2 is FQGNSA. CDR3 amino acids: CASSSQIYNEQFF. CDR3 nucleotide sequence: TGTGCCAGCAGCTCACAAATTTACAATGAGCAGTTCTTC.

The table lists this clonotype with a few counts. The CDR3 sequence: CASSRPTGKGTEAFF. In DNA, the CDR3 is TGTGCCAGCAGCCGACCGACAGGGAAGGGGACTGAAGCTTTCTTT. J is TRBJ1-1 and V is TRBV7-9, with 7 nucleotides matching TRBD1. This CDR3 is built from 15 residues. Trimming at V came to 5 bases and at J to 5 bases, leaving 11 bases not matched to a gene. The germline gives CDR1 SEHNR, CDR2 FQNEAQ (reference sequence).

CDR3 protein: CASNRQGFNQPQHF. CDR3 in DNA: TGTGCCAGCAATCGACAGGGGTTCAATCAGCCCCAGCATTTT. V is TRBV12-3 or TRBV12-4 and J is TRBJ1-5; 8 nucleotides align to TRBD1. The CDR3 spans 14 residues. V trimming: 7 bases; J trimming: 3 bases; junction bases outside the gene matches: 5.

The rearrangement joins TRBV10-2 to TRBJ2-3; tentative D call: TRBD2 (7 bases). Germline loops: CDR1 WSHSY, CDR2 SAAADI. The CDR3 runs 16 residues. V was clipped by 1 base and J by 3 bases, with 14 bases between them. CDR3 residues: CASSELGGAGTDTQYF. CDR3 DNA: TGCGCCAGCAGTGAGTTGGGGGGGGCCGGTACAGATACGCAGTATTTT.

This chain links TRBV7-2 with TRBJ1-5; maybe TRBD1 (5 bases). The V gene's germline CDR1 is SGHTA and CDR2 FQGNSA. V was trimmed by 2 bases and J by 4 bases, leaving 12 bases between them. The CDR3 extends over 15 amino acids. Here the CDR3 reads CASSLSHRPNQPQHF. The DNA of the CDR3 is TGTGCCAGCAGCTTAAGTCACAGGCCGAATCAGCCCCAGCATTTT.

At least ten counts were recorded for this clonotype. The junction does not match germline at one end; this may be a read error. The CDR3, as DNA: TGTGCCAGCAGCTTAGGGGGGTACACAGATACGCAGTATTTT. The encoded protein is CASSLGGYTDTQYF. The chain joins TRBV5-1 to TRBJ2-3; the D gene could be TRBD1 or TRBD2 (6 bases each). The CDR3 consists of 14 residues. CDR1 SGHRS and CDR2 YFSETQ come from the germline V gene.

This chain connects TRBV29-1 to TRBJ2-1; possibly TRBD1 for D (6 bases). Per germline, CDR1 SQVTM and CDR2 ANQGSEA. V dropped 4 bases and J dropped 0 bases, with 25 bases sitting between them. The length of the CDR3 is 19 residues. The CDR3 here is CSVGLSGHRATSSYNEQFF. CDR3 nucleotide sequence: TGCAGCGTTGGATTATCGGGACATAGAGCAACAAGCTCCTACAATGAGCAGTTCTTC.

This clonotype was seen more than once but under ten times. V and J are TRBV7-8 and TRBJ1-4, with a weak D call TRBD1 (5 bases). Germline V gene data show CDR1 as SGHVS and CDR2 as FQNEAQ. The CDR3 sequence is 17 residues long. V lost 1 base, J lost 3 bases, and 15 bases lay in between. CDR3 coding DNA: TGTGCCAGCAGCTTAGGGTGGGGGACGCAGCCTAATGAAAAACTGTTTTTT. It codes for CASSLGWGTQPNEKLFF.

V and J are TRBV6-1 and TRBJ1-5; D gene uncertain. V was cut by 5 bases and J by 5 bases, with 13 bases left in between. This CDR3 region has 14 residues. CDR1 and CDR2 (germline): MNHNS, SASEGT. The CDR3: CASSRPRDDQPQHF. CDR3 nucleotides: TGTGCCAGCAGTCGGCCAAGGGATGATCAGCCCCAGCATTTT.

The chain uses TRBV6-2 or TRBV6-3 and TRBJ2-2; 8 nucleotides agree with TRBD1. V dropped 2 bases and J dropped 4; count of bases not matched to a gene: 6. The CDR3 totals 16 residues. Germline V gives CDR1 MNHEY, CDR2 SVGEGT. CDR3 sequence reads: CASSYRGQGATGELFF. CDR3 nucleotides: TGTGCCAGCAGTTACCGCGGACAGGGCGCCACCGGGGAGCTGTTTTTT.

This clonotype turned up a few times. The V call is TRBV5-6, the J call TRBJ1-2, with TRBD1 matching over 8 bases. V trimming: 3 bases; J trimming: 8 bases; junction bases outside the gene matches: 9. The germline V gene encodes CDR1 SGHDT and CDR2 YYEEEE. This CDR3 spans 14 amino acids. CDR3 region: CASSSRDRLAGYTF. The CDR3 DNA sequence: TGTGCCAGCAGCTCCCGGGACAGGCTCGCGGGCTACACCTTC.

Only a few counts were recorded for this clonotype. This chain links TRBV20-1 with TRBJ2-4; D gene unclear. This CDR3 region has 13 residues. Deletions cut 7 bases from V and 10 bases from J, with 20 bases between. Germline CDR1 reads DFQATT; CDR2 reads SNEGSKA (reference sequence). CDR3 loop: CSDPTDHEDIQYF. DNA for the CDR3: TGCAGTGACCCAACGGACCATGAGGATATTCAGTACTTC.

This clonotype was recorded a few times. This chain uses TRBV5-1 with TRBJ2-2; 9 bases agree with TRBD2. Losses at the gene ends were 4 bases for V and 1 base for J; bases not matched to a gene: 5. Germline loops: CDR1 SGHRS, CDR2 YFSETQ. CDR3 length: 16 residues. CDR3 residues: CASSKSSGGNTGELFF. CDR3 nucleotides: TGCGCCAGCAGCAAAAGTAGCGGGGGGAACACCGGGGAGCTGTTTTTT.

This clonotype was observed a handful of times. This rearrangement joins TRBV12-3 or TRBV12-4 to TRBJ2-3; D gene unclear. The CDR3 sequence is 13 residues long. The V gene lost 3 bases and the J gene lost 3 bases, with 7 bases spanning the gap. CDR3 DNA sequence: TGTGCCAGCAGTTTTAGGCATACAGATACGCAGTATTTT. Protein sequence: CASSFRHTDTQYF.

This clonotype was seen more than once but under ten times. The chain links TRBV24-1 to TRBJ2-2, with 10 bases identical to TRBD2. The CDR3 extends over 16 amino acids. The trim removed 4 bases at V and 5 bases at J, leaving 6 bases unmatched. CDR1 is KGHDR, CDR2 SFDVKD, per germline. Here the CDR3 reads CATSESSGGGTGELFF. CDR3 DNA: TGTGCCACCAGTGAATCAAGCGGGGGGGGTACCGGGGAGCTGTTTTTT.

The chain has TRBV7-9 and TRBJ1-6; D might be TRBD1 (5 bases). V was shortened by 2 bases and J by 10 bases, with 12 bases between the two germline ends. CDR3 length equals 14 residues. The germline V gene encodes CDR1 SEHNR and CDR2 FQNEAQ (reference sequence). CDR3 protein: CASSLMSGKSPLHF. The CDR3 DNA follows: TGTGCCAGCAGCTTAATGTCAGGGAAGTCACCCCTCCACTTT.

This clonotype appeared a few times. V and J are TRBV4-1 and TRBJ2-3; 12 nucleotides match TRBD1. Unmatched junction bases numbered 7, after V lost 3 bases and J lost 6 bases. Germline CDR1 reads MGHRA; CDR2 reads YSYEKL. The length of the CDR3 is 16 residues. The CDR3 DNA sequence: TGCGCCAGCAGCCAGGGGGACAGGGGGCTTGCCGATACGCAGTATTTT. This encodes CASSQGDRGLADTQYF.

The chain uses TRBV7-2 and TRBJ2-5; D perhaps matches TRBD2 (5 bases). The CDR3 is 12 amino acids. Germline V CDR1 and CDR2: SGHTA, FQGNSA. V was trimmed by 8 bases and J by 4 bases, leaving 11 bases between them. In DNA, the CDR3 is TGTGCCAGCTGCCCCGCGGGAGAGACCCAGTACTTC. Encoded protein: CASCPAGETQYF. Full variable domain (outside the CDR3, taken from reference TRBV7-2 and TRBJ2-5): GAGVSQSPSNKVTEKGKDVELRCDPISGHTALYWYRQSLGQGLEFLIYFQGNSAPDKSGLPSDRFSAERTGGSVSTLTIQRTQQEDSAVYLCASCPAGETQYFGPGTRLLVL.

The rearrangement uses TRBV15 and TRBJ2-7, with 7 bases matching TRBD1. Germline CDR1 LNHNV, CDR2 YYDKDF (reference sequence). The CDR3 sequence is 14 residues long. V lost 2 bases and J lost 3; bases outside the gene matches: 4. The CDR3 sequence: CATSRQQGNYEQYF. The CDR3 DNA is TGTGCCACCAGCAGACAACAGGGGAACTACGAGCAGTACTTC.

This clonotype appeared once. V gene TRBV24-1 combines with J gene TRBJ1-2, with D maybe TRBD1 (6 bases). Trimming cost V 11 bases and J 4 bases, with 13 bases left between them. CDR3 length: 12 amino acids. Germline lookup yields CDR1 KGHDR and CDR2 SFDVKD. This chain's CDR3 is CAIGGGPYGYTF. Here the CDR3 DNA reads TGTGCCATCGGGGGGGGCCCCTATGGCTACACCTTC.

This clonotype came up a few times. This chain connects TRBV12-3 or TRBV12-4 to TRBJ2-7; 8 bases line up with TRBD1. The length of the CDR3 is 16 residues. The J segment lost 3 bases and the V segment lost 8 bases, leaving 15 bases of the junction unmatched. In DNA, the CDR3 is TGTGCCAGCTCTCCTACCAGGGCAGGGGGCGACTACGAGCAGTACTTC. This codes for CASSPTRAGGDYEQYF.

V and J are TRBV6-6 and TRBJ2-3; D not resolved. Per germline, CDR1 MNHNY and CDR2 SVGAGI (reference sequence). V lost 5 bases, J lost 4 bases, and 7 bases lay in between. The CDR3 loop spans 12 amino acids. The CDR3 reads CASSPHPDTQYF. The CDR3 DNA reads TGTGCCAGCAGTCCCCACCCAGATACGCAGTATTTT.

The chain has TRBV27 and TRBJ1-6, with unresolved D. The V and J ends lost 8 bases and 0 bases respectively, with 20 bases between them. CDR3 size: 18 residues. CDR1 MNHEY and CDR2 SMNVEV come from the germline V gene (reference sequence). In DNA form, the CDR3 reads TGTGCCAGCTCGTTCGACATCGACTTGAGCTCCTATAATTCACCCCTCCACTTT. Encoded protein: CASSFDIDLSSYNSPLHF.

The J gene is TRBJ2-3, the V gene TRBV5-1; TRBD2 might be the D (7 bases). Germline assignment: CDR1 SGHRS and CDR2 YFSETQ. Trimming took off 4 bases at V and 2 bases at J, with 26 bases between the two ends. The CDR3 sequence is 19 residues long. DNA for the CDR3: TGCGCCAGCAGCCTAGGAACACTCGGGGGGCTCTTCGCCACAGATACGCAGTATTTT. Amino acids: CASSLGTLGGLFATDTQYF.

CDR3 protein: CSVQINRGDTQYF. In DNA, the CDR3 is TGCAGCGTACAAATAAACAGGGGGGATACGCAGTATTTT. The chain has TRBV29-1 and TRBJ2-3; 8 nucleotides agree with TRBD1. Trimming cost V 6 bases and J 6 bases; bases outside gene matches: 8. This CDR3 contains 13 residues. Germline V gene sequence: CDR1 SQVTM, CDR2 ANQGSEA.

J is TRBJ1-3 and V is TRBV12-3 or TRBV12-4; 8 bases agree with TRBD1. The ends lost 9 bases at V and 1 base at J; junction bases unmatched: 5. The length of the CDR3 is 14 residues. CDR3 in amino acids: CARSGGESGNTIYF. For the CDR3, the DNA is TGTGCCAGATCAGGGGGCGAGTCTGGAAACACCATATATTTT.

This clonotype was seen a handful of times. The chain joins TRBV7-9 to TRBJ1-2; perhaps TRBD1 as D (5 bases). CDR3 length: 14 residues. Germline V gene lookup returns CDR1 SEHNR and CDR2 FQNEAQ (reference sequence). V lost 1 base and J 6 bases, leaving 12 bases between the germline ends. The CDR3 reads CASSLGGGDDGYTF. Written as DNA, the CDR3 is TGTGCCAGCAGCTTAGGAGGAGGGGATGATGGCTACACCTTC.

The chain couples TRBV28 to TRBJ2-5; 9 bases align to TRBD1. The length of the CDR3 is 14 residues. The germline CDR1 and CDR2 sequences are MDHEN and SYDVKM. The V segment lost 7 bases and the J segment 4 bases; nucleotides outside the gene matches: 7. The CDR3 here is CASITPGQGETQYF. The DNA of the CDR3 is TGTGCCAGCATCACACCGGGACAGGGAGAGACCCAGTACTTC.

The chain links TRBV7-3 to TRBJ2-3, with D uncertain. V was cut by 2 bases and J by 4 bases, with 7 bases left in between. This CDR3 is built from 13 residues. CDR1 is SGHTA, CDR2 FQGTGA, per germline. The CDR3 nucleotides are TGTGCCAGCAGCTTACAGACGGCAGATACGCAGTATTTT. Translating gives CASSLQTADTQYF.

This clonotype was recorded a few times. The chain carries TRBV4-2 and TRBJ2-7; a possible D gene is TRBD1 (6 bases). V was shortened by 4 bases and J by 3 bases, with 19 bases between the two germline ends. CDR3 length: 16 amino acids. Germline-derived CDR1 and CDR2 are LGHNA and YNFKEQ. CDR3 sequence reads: CASSLRDTQADYEQYF. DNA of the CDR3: TGTGCCAGCAGCCTCCGGGACACCCAAGCAGACTACGAGCAGTACTTC.